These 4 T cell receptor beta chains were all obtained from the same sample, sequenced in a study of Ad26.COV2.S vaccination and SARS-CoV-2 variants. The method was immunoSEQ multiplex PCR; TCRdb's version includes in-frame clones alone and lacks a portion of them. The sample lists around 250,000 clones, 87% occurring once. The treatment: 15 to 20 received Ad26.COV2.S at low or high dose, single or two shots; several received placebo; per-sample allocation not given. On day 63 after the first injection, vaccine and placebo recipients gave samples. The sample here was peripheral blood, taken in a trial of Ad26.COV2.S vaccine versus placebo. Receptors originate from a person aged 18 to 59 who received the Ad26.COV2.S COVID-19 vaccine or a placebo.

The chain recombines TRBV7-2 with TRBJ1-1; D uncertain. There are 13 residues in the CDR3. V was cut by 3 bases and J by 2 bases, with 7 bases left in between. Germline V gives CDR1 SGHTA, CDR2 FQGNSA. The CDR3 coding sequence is TGTGCCAGCAGCTTCGGAGAAAACACTGAAGCTTTCTTT. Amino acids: CASSFGENTEAFF.

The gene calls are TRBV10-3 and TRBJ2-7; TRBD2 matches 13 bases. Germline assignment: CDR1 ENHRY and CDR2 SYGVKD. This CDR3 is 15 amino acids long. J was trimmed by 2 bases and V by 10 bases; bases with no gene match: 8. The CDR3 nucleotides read TGTGCCACCGGATTCGGACTAGCGGGAGCCTACGAGCAGTACGTC. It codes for CATGFGLAGAYEQYV.

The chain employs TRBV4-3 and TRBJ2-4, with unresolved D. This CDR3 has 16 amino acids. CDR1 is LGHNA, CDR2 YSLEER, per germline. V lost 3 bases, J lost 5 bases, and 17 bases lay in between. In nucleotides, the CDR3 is TGCGCCAGCAGCCATACTCTCGGGCCCCGTCAAAACATTCAGTACTTC. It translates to CASSHTLGPRQNIQYF.

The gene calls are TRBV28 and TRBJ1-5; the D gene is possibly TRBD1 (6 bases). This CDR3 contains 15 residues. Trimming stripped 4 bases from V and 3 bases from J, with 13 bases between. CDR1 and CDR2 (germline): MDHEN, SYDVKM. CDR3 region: CASSSLGTFNQPQHF. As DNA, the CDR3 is TGTGCCAGCAGTTCCCTCGGGACATTCAATCAGCCCCAGCATTTT.